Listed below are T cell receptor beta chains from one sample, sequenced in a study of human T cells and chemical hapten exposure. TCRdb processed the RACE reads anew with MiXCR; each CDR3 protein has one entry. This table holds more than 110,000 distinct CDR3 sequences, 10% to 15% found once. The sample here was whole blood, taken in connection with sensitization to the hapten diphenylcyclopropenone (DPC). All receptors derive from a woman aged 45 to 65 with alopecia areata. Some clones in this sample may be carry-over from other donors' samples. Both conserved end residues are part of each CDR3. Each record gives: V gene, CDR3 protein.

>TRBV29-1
CSVEPGTGTDEQYF
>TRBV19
CASSIEDRVQTDTQYF
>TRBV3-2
CASSPAVSSLTHAGETQYF
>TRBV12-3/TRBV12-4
CASSSTGDSPLHF
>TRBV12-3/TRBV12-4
CASSFPGQGTHEQYF
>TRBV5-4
CASSLGTTVTNEQFF
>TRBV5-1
CASSSEGHGELFF
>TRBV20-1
CSARKSVTGELFF
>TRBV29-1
CSVRDSIMWPVQETQYF
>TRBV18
CASSPRDRGNSPLHF
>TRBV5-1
CASSLATGGNQPQHF
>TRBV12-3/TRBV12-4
CASSLEGRGITDTQYF
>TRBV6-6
CASILAGAGELFF
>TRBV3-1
CASSRSGLAGSEQYF
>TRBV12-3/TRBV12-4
CASSSGTGVYEQYF
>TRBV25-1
CASSHRDRAVDEQYF
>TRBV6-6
CASSPDPNEQYF
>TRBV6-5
CASTYGTNYEQYF
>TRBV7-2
CASSLAGGFYGYTF
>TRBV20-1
CSATITGTSSPLHF
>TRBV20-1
CSADNNGQSYEQYF
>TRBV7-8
CASSPAGKSGNTIYF
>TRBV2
CASSEQGQFNQPQHF